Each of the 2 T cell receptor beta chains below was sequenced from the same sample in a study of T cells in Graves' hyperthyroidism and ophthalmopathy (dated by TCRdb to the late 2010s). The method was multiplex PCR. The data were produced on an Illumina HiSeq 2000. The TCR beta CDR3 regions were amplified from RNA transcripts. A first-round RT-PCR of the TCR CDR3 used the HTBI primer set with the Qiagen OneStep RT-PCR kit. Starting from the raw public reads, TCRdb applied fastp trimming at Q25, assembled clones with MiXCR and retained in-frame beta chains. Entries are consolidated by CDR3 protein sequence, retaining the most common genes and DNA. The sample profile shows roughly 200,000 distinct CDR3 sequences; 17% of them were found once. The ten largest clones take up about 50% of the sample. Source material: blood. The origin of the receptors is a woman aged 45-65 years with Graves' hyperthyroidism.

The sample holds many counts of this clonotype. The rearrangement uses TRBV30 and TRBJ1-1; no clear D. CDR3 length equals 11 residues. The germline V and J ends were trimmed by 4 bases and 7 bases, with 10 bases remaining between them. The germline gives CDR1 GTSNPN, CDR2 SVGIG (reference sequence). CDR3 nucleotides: TGTGCCTGGAACCCGATTTATGAAGCTTTCTTT. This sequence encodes CAWNPIYEAFF.

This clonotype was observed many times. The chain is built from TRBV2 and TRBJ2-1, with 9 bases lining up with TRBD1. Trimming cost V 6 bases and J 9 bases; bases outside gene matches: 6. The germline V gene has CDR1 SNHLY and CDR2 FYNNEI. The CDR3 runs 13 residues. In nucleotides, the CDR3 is TGTGCCAGCAGCCGGACAGGGGATGGTGAGCAGTTCTTC. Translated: CASSRTGDGEQFF. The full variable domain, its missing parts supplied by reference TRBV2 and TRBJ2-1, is EPEVTQTPSHQVTQMGQEVILRCVPISNHLYFYWYRQILGQKVEFLVSFYNNEISEKSEIFDDQFSVERPDGSNFTLKIRSTKLEDSAMYFCASSRTGDGEQFFGPGTRLTVL.